By sample share, the clone carrying this T cell receptor beta chain is medium-sized. This record comes from a study of spatial heterogeneity in lung cancer. This sample's time point: sample taken at primary tumor resection. The donors, 70 to 80 patients with untreated early-stage non-small cell lung cancer, provided the samples. TCRs were sequenced from unsorted whole RNA of tumor, nontumor lung or PBMC. TCRdb reprocessed the 5' RACE reads via MiXCR and lists one record per CDR3 protein. The table records several thousand distinct CDR3 sequences, roughly 8% of them present only once. Unmatched junction bases numbered 4, after V lost 2 bases and J lost 4 bases. CDR3 length: 15 amino acids. The V gene's germline CDR1 is MNHEY and CDR2 SMNVEV (reference sequence).

The rearrangement joins TRBV27 to TRBJ1-4; 7 bases line up with TRBD1. This sequence was found in a female donor with early-stage non-small cell lung cancer. Sample: normal lung tissue next to the tumor, taken at surgery. The chain's CDR3 is CASSLMTGSNEKLFF. Written as DNA, the CDR3 is TGTGCCAGCAGTTTAATGACAGGGAGTAATGAAAAACTGTTTTTT.